This T cell receptor (beta chain) is drawn from a study of response to subunit inactivated influenza vaccine. Study observations and caveats: Seasonal influenza vaccination, on each occasion, was suggested by the authors to recruit few new T cells.

TCRdb redid the calling of the RT-PCR reads with MiXCR, one entry per CDR3 protein. The sample shows approximately 230,000 distinct CDR3 sequences, 12% of them seen only once. This clonotype was seen more than once but under ten times. Its antigen is not known. This CDR3 has 14 amino acids. Germline assignment: CDR1 ENHRY and CDR2 SYGVKD. The V gene lost 2 bases and the J gene lost 7 bases, with 9 bases spanning the gap. V gene TRBV10-3 combines with J gene TRBJ1-6; a possible D gene is TRBD1 (5 bases). Sequencing was performed on non-naive T cells sorted from PBMCs, taken 14 to 15 days before vaccination. The source is a man aged 45 to 65 who received an inactivated influenza vaccine. The CDR3 sequence is CAISEGTRNSPLHF. Here the CDR3 DNA reads TGTGCCATCAGTGAGGGGACTCGGAATTCACCCCTCCACTTT.